The 21 T cell receptor beta chains given below trace back to one sample, sequenced in a study of blood T cell repertoires in COVID-19 (dated by TCRdb to 2019 to 2021). The library was made by the immunoSEQ multiplex PCR assay. Imported from immuneACCESS, the table was reduced by TCRdb to in-frame sequences with V and J called. These copies leave out some clones; in studies compared against another copy, an unresolved V gene accounts for under half, and the cause of the remainder is not known. Here the sample has around 380,000 clones; around 84% occur a single time. The ten largest make up approximately 1% of the sample. Sequencing used peripheral blood. These receptors were obtained from a human donor with acute or convalescent COVID-19. The donor label of this sample is uncertain.

This clone has a count of ten or more. The rearrangement uses TRBV3-1 (or the pseudogene TRBV3-2) and TRBJ1-4; a possible D gene is TRBD1 (6 bases). This CDR3 spans 16 amino acids. The germline CDR1 and CDR2 sequences are LGHDT and YNNKEL (reference sequence). Trimming took 0 bases from V and 8 from J, leaving 16 bases between them. The CDR3 loop reads CASSQDGGAWEEKLFF. CDR3 sequence (DNA): TGTGCCAGCAGCCAAGATGGGGGGGCTTGGGAGGAAAAACTGTTTTTT.

This chain joins TRBV5-5 and TRBJ2-7, with a possible D match to TRBD1 (6 bases). V was shortened by 2 bases and J by 4 bases, with 13 bases between the two germline ends. This CDR3 is 14 amino acids long. Germline-derived CDR1 and CDR2 are SGHKS and YYEKEE (reference sequence). The CDR3 DNA reads TGTGCCAGCAGCTTAACTCAGGGGCCGTACGAGCAGTACTTC. Translated: CASSLTQGPYEQYF.

This clone was counted a few times. The rearrangement uses TRBV30 and TRBJ2-5, with D maybe TRBD2 (5 bases). The germline V gene has CDR1 GTSNPN and CDR2 SVGIG (reference sequence). The CDR3 consists of 11 residues. Between the trimmed V and J ends, which lost 0 bases and 7 bases, there was a span of 6 bases. In nucleotides, the CDR3 is TGTGCCTGGAGTGTACGGGGGACCCAGTACTTC. The encoded protein is CAWSVRGTQYF. The full variable domain, in which reference TRBV30 and TRBJ2-5 provide the parts outside the CDR3, is SQTIHQWPATLVQPVGSPLSLECTVEGTSNPNLYWYRQAAGRGLQLLFYSVGIGQISSEVPQNLSASRPQDRQFILSSKKLLLSDSGFYLCAWSVRGTQYFGPGTRLLVL.

This chain connects TRBV3-1 (or the pseudogene TRBV3-2) to TRBJ2-7, with TRBD1 identical over 9 bases. Looked up from germline, CDR1 is LGHDT and CDR2 is YNNKEL (reference sequence). This CDR3 is 16 amino acids long. Trimming at V came to 4 bases and at J to 5 bases, leaving 12 bases not matched to a gene. The CDR3 protein is CASSPLWDREYHEQYF. The CDR3 coding sequence is TGTGCCAGCAGCCCGCTCTGGGACAGGGAATACCACGAGCAGTACTTC.

Turning to this clone: The identical CDR3 is also encoded by other nucleotide sequences in the sample. The rearrangement links TRBV2 to TRBJ1-2; 9 bases fit TRBD1. Germline lookup yields CDR1 SNHLY and CDR2 FYNNEI. V lost 6 bases, J lost 8 bases, and 4 bases stayed unmatched. The CDR3 totals 12 residues. This CDR3 is CASSRTGDGYTF. In DNA form, the CDR3 reads TGTGCCAGCAGCCGGACAGGGGACGGCTACACCTTC.

This chain connects TRBV3-1 (or the pseudogene TRBV3-2) to TRBJ2-7; 8 positions agree with TRBD1. The germline CDR1 and CDR2 sequences are LGHDT and YNNKEL (reference sequence). V shed 4 bases and J 6 bases; nucleotides not matched to a gene: 5. This CDR3 contains 13 residues. The CDR3 is CASSPTGTGEQYF. The CDR3 coding sequence is TGTGCCAGCAGCCCAACCGGGACAGGCGAGCAGTACTTC.

This chain uses TRBV30 with TRBJ1-6, with a tentative D call TRBD1 (5 bases). CDR1 is GTSNPN, CDR2 SVGIG, per germline (reference sequence). V lost 0 bases and J lost 6, with 12 bases in between. This CDR3 spans 15 amino acids. The DNA of the CDR3 is TGTGCCTGGAGTGTACGGTCAGGGCCTAATTCACCCCTCCACTTT. It specifies CAWSVRSGPNSPLHF.

For the CDR3, the DNA is TGTGCCAGCAGCCTACGACAGGGCCGCTACACCTTC. Encoded protein: CASSLRQGRYTF. The chain recombines TRBV4-2 with TRBJ1-2; 7 nucleotides match TRBD1. Germline CDR1 reads LGHNA; CDR2 reads YNFKEQ. Germline trimming cut 4 bases from V and 9 bases from J; bases unmatched to any gene: 5. The CDR3 totals 12 residues.

V gene TRBV5-5 combines with J gene TRBJ1-3; a weak D match, TRBD1 (6 bases). Trimming left V 0 bases short and J 0 bases short, with 16 bases between. Per the germline V gene, CDR1 is SGHKS and CDR2 is YYEKEE (reference sequence). CDR3 size: 18 residues. Here the CDR3 DNA reads TGTGCCAGCAGCTTGGTGGCGACAGGACTAGGCTCTGGAAACACCATATATTTT. Translation: CASSLVATGLGSGNTIYF.

The rearrangement links TRBV6-1 to TRBJ1-5; TRBD1 matches 7 bases. The CDR3 runs to 15 residues. The trim removed 0 bases at V and 7 bases at J, leaving 6 bases unmatched. CDR1 and CDR2 (germline): MNHNS, SASEGT. CDR3 bases: TGTGCCAGCAGTGAAGCACCAGGGGGAACACAGCCCCAGCATTTT. Translated: CASSEAPGGTQPQHF.

The chain is built from TRBV18 and TRBJ2-7, with 9 bases identical to TRBD1. The CDR3 is 14 amino acids. Germline values: CDR1 KGHSH, CDR2 LQKENI. V was clipped by 6 bases and J by 2 bases; unmatched bases: 5. Written as DNA, the CDR3 is TGTGCCAGCTCCCTGGGACAGGGCCCCTACGAGCAGTACTTC. Translated: CASSLGQGPYEQYF.

J is TRBJ2-3 and V is TRBV5-1, with 9 bases matching TRBD1. This CDR3 is built from 15 residues. The trim removed 4 bases at V and 14 bases at J, leaving 17 bases unmatched. From germline, CDR1 is SGHRS and CDR2 YFSETQ. The CDR3 here is CASSPETGGLGSRYF. As DNA, the CDR3 is TGCGCCAGCAGCCCAGAGACAGGGGGATTGGGTTCGCGGTATTTT.

The table lists this clone with a few counts. Other nucleotide sequences in the sample specify the same CDR3. This rearrangement joins TRBV5-8 to TRBJ2-6; 7 nucleotides match TRBD1. Germline V gene sequence: CDR1 SGHTS, CDR2 YDEGEE. This CDR3 region has 15 residues. Trimming at V came to 5 bases and at J to 2 bases, leaving 4 bases not matched to a gene. The CDR3 here is CASSLQGTGANVLTF. The DNA of the CDR3 is TGTGCCAGCAGTCTACAGGGGACTGGGGCCAACGTCCTGACTTTC.

This clone was detected once. The CDR3 bases are TGTGCCAGTAGAAGTGGGGCGAATAATTCACCCCTCCACTTT. Its protein product is CASRSGANNSPLHF. This chain joins TRBV19 and TRBJ1-6; a possible D gene is TRBD1 (5 bases). This CDR3 comprises 14 residues. The germline V gene encodes CDR1 LNHDA and CDR2 SQIVND (reference sequence). The germline V and J ends were trimmed by 6 bases and 5 bases, with 11 bases remaining between them.

The V call is TRBV11-2, the J call TRBJ1-2; D may be TRBD1 (5 bases). CDR3 length: 12 amino acids. V was cut by 5 bases and J by 3 bases, with 7 bases left in between. The germline V gene encodes CDR1 SGHAT and CDR2 FQNNGV. The CDR3 coding sequence is TGTGCCAGCAGCCAGGGTCACTATGGCTACACCTTC. This sequence encodes CASSQGHYGYTF. The full variable domain, its missing parts supplied by reference TRBV11-2 and TRBJ1-2, is EAGVAQSPRYKIIEKRQSVAFWCNPISGHATLYWYQQILGQGPKLLIQFQNNGVVDDSQLPKDRFSAERLKGVDSTLKIQPAKLEDSAVYLCASSQGHYGYTFGSGTRLTVV.

This chain connects TRBV5-1 to TRBJ2-5; weak D call: TRBD2 (5 bases). The CDR3 runs to 14 residues. V was pared by 0 bases and J by 1 base, with 7 bases between. In germline, CDR1 is SGHRS, CDR2 YFSETQ. CDR3 bases: TGCGCCAGCAGCTTGGGACTATTCCAAGAGACCCAGTACTTC. Residues: CASSLGLFQETQYF.

The CDR3 DNA sequence: TGTGCCACCCACGAGCTAGCGGAGGCTGAGCAGTTCTTC. Translating gives CATHELAEAEQFF. The V call is TRBV2, the J call TRBJ2-1; 7 nucleotides line up with TRBD2. This CDR3 has 13 residues. Trimming at V came to 10 bases and at J to 9 bases, leaving 12 bases not matched to a gene. CDR1 is SNHLY and CDR2 is FYNNEI in the germline V gene.

Concerning this clone: Other DNA sequences in this specimen translate into the identical CDR3. The chain has TRBV2 and TRBJ1-6; D is perhaps TRBD1 (6 bases). V was shortened by 7 bases and J by 5 bases, with 9 bases between the two germline ends. From germline, CDR1 is SNHLY and CDR2 FYNNEI. CDR3 length equals 13 residues. The CDR3, as DNA: TGTGCCAGCAAGGGGGAAAATAATTCACCCCTCCACTTT. The encoded protein is CASKGENNSPLHF.

The rearrangement joins TRBV6-5 to TRBJ1-2, with 10 bases fitting TRBD1. Germline assignment: CDR1 MNHEY and CDR2 SVGAGI. The CDR3 totals 14 residues. The trim removed 7 bases at V and 1 base at J, leaving 3 bases unmatched. DNA of the CDR3: TGTGCCAGCACCCGGACAGGGGGTAACTATGGCTACACCTTC. Amino acid sequence: CASTRTGGNYGYTF.

The chain combines TRBV5-1 with TRBJ1-1; D is possibly TRBD1 (6 bases). V lost 8 bases, J lost 5 bases, and 7 bases lay in between. CDR3 length: 10 residues. Germline V gene lookup returns CDR1 SGHRS and CDR2 YFSETQ. The chain's CDR3 is CARRGTEAFF. The CDR3, as DNA: TGCGCCAGAAGGGGGACTGAAGCTTTCTTT.

The V and J genes are TRBV10-3 and TRBJ2-7, with D perhaps TRBD2 (6 bases). The V gene lost 4 bases and the J gene lost 2 bases, with 15 bases spanning the gap. The CDR3 runs to 15 residues. The germline V gene encodes CDR1 ENHRY and CDR2 SYGVKD. Here the CDR3 DNA reads TGTGCCATCAGTGCTTCCGGCACTAGCCCCTACGAGCAGTACTTC. Residues: CAISASGTSPYEQYF.